This T cell receptor beta chain derives from a study of T cells in Graves' hyperthyroidism and ophthalmopathy. Overall study: Peripheral blood was drawn at first diagnosis, prior to all treatment.

This clonotype was seen at least ten times. What it recognizes is unknown. RNA transcripts gave rise to amplified TCR beta CDR3 regions. During a first-round RT-PCR of the TCR CDR3, the HTBI primer set was used. Using its own MiXCR run on the multiplex PCR reads, TCRdb lists one record per CDR3 protein. The data contain 400,000 or so distinct CDR3 sequences, over 12% of them singletons. Study results and caveats: A 13 V-J signature model discriminated ophthalmopathy versus stable hyperthyroidism.

Under 3 months was the duration of disease in ophthalmopathy patients, who also had a Clinical Activity Score of at least 3 and a NOSPECS grade of at least 4. Clinical symptoms, serum thyroxine, TRAb, thyroid ultrasound and orbital computed tomography informed diagnoses. The CDR3 consists of 18 residues. Trimming took 4 bases from V and 3 from J; bases not matched to a gene: 15. The V gene's germline CDR1 is MNHNS and CDR2 SASEGT. Sequences were obtained from blood. This sequence was found in a man aged 50 to 59 with Graves' ophthalmopathy. The chain links TRBV6-1 to TRBJ1-1; TRBD1 matches 9 bases. The CDR3 DNA follows: TGTGCCAGCAGTGGTCTGGCCGGGACAGGGATTATGGACACTGAAGCTTTCTTT. It specifies CASSGLAGTGIMDTEAFF.